These T cell receptor beta chains were read from a single sample in a study of shared clonotypes between healthy human individuals. This table comes from immunoSEQ multiplex PCR, and its TCRdb copy is limited to in-frame clones, with some not included. Of around 1.9 million clones listed, just over 90% are singletons. Specimen: naive CD8+ T cells from PBMCs. These receptors all stem from a man aged 18-30 years in good health. Some clones in this sample may be carry-over from other donors' samples. Both conserved end residues are part of each CDR3. Fields, in order: V gene, CDR3 length, J gene, CDR3 protein.

TRBV27	19	TRBJ1-4	CASSLRSGGRVATNEKLFF
TRBV30	11	TRBJ2-1	CAWSGFNEQFF
TRBV7-6	15	TRBJ1-3	CASSPGVGQYNTIYF
TRBV7-9	15	TRBJ2-1	CASSSRVGTPNEQFF
TRBV28	14	TRBJ1-1	CASSFPGEFTEAFF
TRBV28	13	TRBJ2-3	CASSLLAVDTQYF
TRBV7-6	13	TRBJ2-7	CASSRTGEDEQYF
TRBV5-1	16	TRBJ1-1	CASYPGRASMNTEAFF
TRBV27	16	TRBJ2-1	CASSPGLDGRANEQFF
TRBV6-1	14	TRBJ2-2	CASSEGRDTGELFF
TRBV27	15	TRBJ2-2	CASRELRSRPGELFF
TRBV13	16	TRBJ2-1	CASSTTGEGLYNEQFF
TRBV7-9	15	TRBJ1-1	CASSLDMGGDTEAFF
TRBV5-6	16	TRBJ2-5	CASSSIKRGYQETQYF
TRBV10-3	16	TRBJ2-1	CAISYSGGSSYNEQFF
TRBV7-6	16	TRBJ1-5	CASSLGTRVGNQPQHF
TRBV28	16	TRBJ1-1	CASSLIGGQRNTEAFF
TRBV4-1	14	TRBJ2-7	CASSQVQGAYEQYF
TRBV29-1	12	TRBJ1-1	CSVVTGSTEAFF
TRBV18	16	TRBJ2-1	CASSLPPGQGINEQFF
TRBV7-9	16	TRBJ2-2	CASSPQQGANTGELFF
TRBV21-1	21	TRBJ1-6	CASSSFLGSQDRGHWRSPLHF
TRBV9	15	TRBJ2-3	CASSVGTVGTDTQYF
TRBV29-1	12	TRBJ2-2	CSSRGNTGELFF
TRBV11-2	15	TRBJ2-7	CASSFGAGPGNEQYF
TRBV27	13	TRBJ2-1	CASTPVGRDEQFF
TRBV5-6	15	TRBJ2-2	CASSPGTANTGELFF
TRBV6-6	14	TRBJ2-1	CASRDFSSYNEQFF
TRBV7-9	14	TRBJ1-1	CASSPHRANTEAFF
TRBV9	15	TRBJ2-7	CASSEGTGQRDEQYF
TRBV30	13	TRBJ1-1	CAWSVDRATEAFF